This T cell receptor (beta chain) was captured by sequencing in a study of T cell responses to AZD1222 COVID-19 vaccine. Whole-study results and caveats: When two AZD1222 doses had been given, Spike-specific TCR breadth and depth rose. Baseline serostatus was positive in only six AZD1222 recipients. Vaccine-associated CD4 TCRs ranged over spike, dominating at 160-218 and 743-854. Clonal diversity may have been underestimated in mostly white British donors.

Only in-frame clones appear in the TCRdb table, and some are missing; sequencing was by immunoSEQ multiplex PCR. The sample lists approximately 52,000 clones, roughly 90% occurring once. As regards this clone: Its matching antigen is unknown.

The CDR3 loop spans 15 amino acids. Trimming removed 4 bases at V and 4 bases at J, with 16 bases between. Germline V gives CDR1 SGHDN, CDR2 FVKESK. Source: peripheral blood, taken 28 days after the second AZD1222 dose. The receptor comes from an adult who received the AZD1222 COVID-19 vaccine. V gene TRBV14 combines with J gene TRBJ1-1; possible D gene TRBD1, 5 bases. CDR3 in amino acids: CASSPWTQRFTEAFF. CDR3 in DNA: TGTGCCAGCAGCCCCTGGACACAGAGGTTCACTGAAGCTTTCTTT.